The TCR beta chain under discussion was sequenced for a study of graft-versus-host responses after intestinal transplantation. As for the study in general: Multivisceral, liver-intestinal, or isolated intestinal grafts were transplanted into recipients. Among the recipients, all got anti-thymocyte globulin induction and then tacrolimus and steroids for about three years. Findings of the study overall: Allograft graft-versus-host to host-versus-graft clonal ratios ran high in patients with graft-donor T cell macrochimerism. Detected in recipient marrow were GvH clones, some of which were first observed in ileum or blood.

Of note for this clone: What it binds is unknown.

Some clones are missing from TCRdb's copy, which holds only in-frame ones; the method was immunoSEQ multiplex PCR. The repertoire holds around 90,000 clones, with about 93% as singletons. Germline assignment: CDR1 SGHRS and CDR2 YFSETQ. Trimming pared 4 bases from V and 5 bases from J, leaving 12 bases between. The CDR3 extends over 13 amino acids. V gene TRBV5-1 combines with J gene TRBJ1-2; D might be TRBD1 (6 bases). Sequencing used unstimulated CD8+ T cells sorted from spleen or lymph node cells, obtained before intestinal transplant. The sequence was obtained from a human donor who received an intestinal transplant. The CDR3 loop is CASSPDRPYGYTF. CDR3 coding DNA: TGCGCCAGCAGCCCAGACAGGCCTTATGGCTACACCTTC.